Below are 28 T cell receptor beta chains sequenced from a single sample in a study of blood T cell repertoires in COVID-19. Sequencing used immunoSEQ multiplex PCR; TCRdb keeps in-frame clones, though not all of them. Seen here are over 250,000 clones, more than 75% observed once, and the top ten hold roughly 3%. Sequenced input: PBMCs or T cells enriched from blood (not recorded which). The receptor set was obtained from a woman aged 18-29 years who had recovered from COVID-19.

The J gene is TRBJ2-1, the V gene TRBV24-1; D is perhaps TRBD1 (6 bases). This CDR3 is built from 14 residues. Trimming stripped 5 bases from V and 5 bases from J, with 12 bases between. Germline lookup yields CDR1 KGHDR and CDR2 SFDVKD. The CDR3 coding sequence is TGTGCCACCAGTGCCCTGGACAGTGACAATGAGCAGTTCTTC. Translation: CATSALDSDNEQFF.

This clone was recorded once. This chain joins TRBV24-1 and TRBJ1-6; 9 bases are shared with TRBD1. This CDR3 comprises 21 residues. Trimming took 5 bases from V and 1 from J; bases not matched to a gene: 17. From germline, CDR1 is KGHDR and CDR2 SFDVKD. DNA of the CDR3: TGTGCCACCAGTGTTTTTGTCGGACAGGGGCGAGCGGGTTCCTATAATTCACCCCTCCACTTT. As protein: CATSVFVGQGRAGSYNSPLHF.

This sequence joins TRBV3-1 (or the pseudogene TRBV3-2) and TRBJ2-1; D might be TRBD2 (5 bases). The germline CDR1 and CDR2 sequences are LGHDT and YNNKEL (reference sequence). This CDR3 comprises 15 residues. V lost 4 bases, J lost 4 bases, and 14 bases lay in between. CDR3 sequence: CASSLGKLAYNEQFF. CDR3 sequence (DNA): TGTGCCAGCAGCCTCGGGAAGCTGGCTTACAATGAGCAGTTCTTC.

The V call is TRBV6-6, the J call TRBJ1-1, with 7 bases aligning to TRBD1. This CDR3 is built from 16 residues. V lost 6 bases to trimming and J lost 0 bases; unmatched junction nucleotides: 10. The germline V gene has CDR1 MNHNY and CDR2 SVGAGI (reference sequence). The CDR3 nucleotides are TGTGCCAGCAGGCCAACAGGGGATCTATTGAACACTGAAGCTTTCTTT. Its protein is CASRPTGDLLNTEAFF.

The chain carries TRBV9 and TRBJ2-7; 8 bases match TRBD1. The V gene's germline CDR1 is SGDLS and CDR2 YYNGEE. The CDR3 has 14 residues. The trim removed 2 bases at V and 4 bases at J, leaving 5 bases unmatched. CDR3 loop: CASSVRDRFYEQYF. As DNA, the CDR3 is TGTGCCAGCAGCGTCCGGGACAGGTTTTACGAGCAGTACTTC.

V usage is TRBV3-1 (or the pseudogene TRBV3-2) and J usage is TRBJ2-2; 12 nucleotides agree with TRBD1. This CDR3 has 20 residues. With 1 base clipped from V and 7 bases from J, the junction kept 16 bases outside the gene matches. Germline values: CDR1 LGHDT, CDR2 YNNKEL (reference sequence). The CDR3 DNA follows: TGTGCCAGCAGCCAAGGAGGCCACCCGTGGGACAGGGGGCCTCACGGGGAGCTGTTTTTT. This gives the protein CASSQGGHPWDRGPHGELFF.

This clone was observed once. The J gene is TRBJ2-7, the V gene TRBV9, with TRBD2 matching 13 bases. The trim removed 3 bases at V and 2 bases at J, leaving 5 bases unmatched. Germline CDR1 is SGDLS and CDR2 is YYNGEE. There are 16 residues in the CDR3. The CDR3 DNA is TGTGCCAGCAGCGAGGGACTAGCGGGGCTAACCTACGAGCAGTACTTC. This gives the protein CASSEGLAGLTYEQYF.

The rearrangement links TRBV6-6 to TRBJ1-2; D not resolved. Germline assignment: CDR1 MNHNY and CDR2 SVGAGI (reference sequence). The CDR3 has 14 amino acids. V was pared by 4 bases and J by 2 bases, with 11 bases between. CDR3 in amino acids: CASSSPTENYGYTF. The CDR3 DNA is TGTGCCAGCAGTTCCCCAACAGAAAACTATGGCTACACCTTC.

The rearrangement uses TRBV28 and TRBJ1-2; TRBD1 is a possible D gene (5 bases). This CDR3 comprises 14 residues. Germline values: CDR1 MDHEN, CDR2 SYDVKM. Trimming removed 1 base from V and 8 bases from J, with 14 bases in between. The CDR3 coding sequence is TGTGCCAGCAGTTTATACGAGACCTCAGGGGGCTACACCTTC. Translated, it gives CASSLYETSGGYTF.

The V call is TRBV19, the J call TRBJ2-1; perhaps TRBD2 as D (7 bases). Germline V gene data show CDR1 as LNHDA and CDR2 as SQIVND (reference sequence). The CDR3 runs 15 residues. Trimming removed 3 bases from V and 6 bases from J, with 15 bases in between. CDR3 sequence reads: CASSIRGGASNEQFF. Written as DNA, the CDR3 is TGTGCCAGTAGTATTAGGGGGGGGGCCTCCAATGAGCAGTTCTTC.

The chain links TRBV5-4 to TRBJ2-2, with TRBD2 as a possible D gene (5 bases). The V and J ends lost 0 bases and 5 bases respectively, with 8 bases between them. The CDR3 is 14 residues long. CDR1 is SGHNT, CDR2 YYREEE, per germline (reference sequence). Written as DNA, the CDR3 is TGTGCCAGCAGCTTGGCACTAGGGACCGGGGAGCTGTTTTTT. Translated: CASSLALGTGELFF.

The chain carries TRBV15 and TRBJ2-2, with a possible D match to TRBD2 (6 bases). This CDR3 is built from 15 residues. The V and J ends lost 5 bases and 0 bases respectively, with 10 bases between them. The germline V gene has CDR1 LNHNV and CDR2 YYDKDF (reference sequence). CDR3 nucleotide sequence: TGTGCCACCAGCCCGGGACTCTCGAACACCGGGGAGCTGTTTTTT. It specifies CATSPGLSNTGELFF.

The V gene is TRBV27, the J gene TRBJ1-2; D is unresolved. The CDR3 is 13 amino acids. V was clipped by 8 bases and J by 2 bases, with 12 bases between them. CDR1 MNHEY and CDR2 SMNVEV come from the germline V gene (reference sequence). The CDR3 DNA sequence: TGTGCCAGCGCCTTAGCCGGAAACTATGGCTACACCTTC. This encodes CASALAGNYGYTF.

The J gene is TRBJ1-6, the V gene TRBV28; D is unresolved. CDR3 length equals 15 residues. Trimming stripped 2 bases from V and 7 bases from J, with 12 bases between. The germline CDR1 and CDR2 sequences are MDHEN and SYDVKM. The CDR3 coding sequence is TGTGCCAGCAGTTTACCCCGGAGGGAAAATTCACCCCTCCACTTT. It encodes CASSLPRRENSPLHF.

V is TRBV6-1 and J is TRBJ1-2, with D tentatively TRBD1 (5 bases). The V end was cut by 0 bases, the J end by 6 bases, with 14 bases between. CDR1 MNHNS and CDR2 SASEGT come from the germline V gene. This CDR3 has 15 amino acids. The CDR3 loop reads CASSEAGALPNGYTF. For the CDR3, the DNA is TGTGCCAGCAGTGAAGCTGGGGCATTGCCTAATGGCTACACCTTC.

The CDR3 nucleotides are TGTGCCAGCAGTTTCCGACAGCCATTAGCCAAAAACATTCAGTACTTC. As protein: CASSFRQPLAKNIQYF. The V and J genes are TRBV28 and TRBJ2-4; D may be TRBD1 (5 bases). Germline V gene lookup returns CDR1 MDHEN and CDR2 SYDVKM. CDR3 length equals 16 residues. V lost 3 bases and J 0 bases, leaving 12 bases between the germline ends.

The count of this clone is one. The rearrangement links TRBV10-2 to TRBJ2-7; the match to TRBD2 covers 14 bases. The CDR3 loop spans 15 amino acids. The germline gives CDR1 WSHSY, CDR2 SAAADI. The J segment lost 5 bases and the V segment lost 4 bases, leaving 4 bases of the junction unmatched. CDR3: CASSARLAGGHEQYF. The CDR3 coding sequence is TGCGCCAGCAGTGCCCGACTAGCGGGAGGGCACGAGCAGTACTTC.

V usage is TRBV2 and J usage is TRBJ2-5, with 9 positions matching TRBD2. Germline CDR1 is SNHLY and CDR2 is FYNNEI. V dropped 6 bases and J dropped 4; count of bases not matched to a gene: 0. CDR3 length: 12 amino acids. Here the CDR3 DNA reads TGTGCCAGCAGGACTAGCGGAGAGACCCAGTACTTC. Encoded protein: CASRTSGETQYF.

The chain is built from TRBV28 and TRBJ2-2; TRBD1 aligns across 7 bases. There are 15 residues in the CDR3. J was trimmed by 6 bases and V by 3 bases; bases with no gene match: 7. CDR1 is MDHEN and CDR2 is SYDVKM in the germline V gene. CDR3 protein: CASSFRTGVPGELFF. For the CDR3, the DNA is TGTGCCAGCAGTTTCAGGACAGGCGTCCCCGGGGAGCTGTTTTTT.

This chain joins TRBV9 and TRBJ1-6, with unresolved D. Germline assignment: CDR1 SGDLS and CDR2 YYNGEE. This CDR3 region has 13 residues. The V gene lost 0 bases and the J gene lost 8 bases, with 6 bases spanning the gap. The CDR3 loop reads CASSVVGDSPLHF. The CDR3 DNA reads TGTGCCAGCAGCGTAGTGGGCGATTCACCCCTCCACTTT.

The rearrangement uses TRBV6-5 and TRBJ1-6; 7 bases fit TRBD1. The CDR3 runs to 15 residues. J was trimmed by 9 bases and V by 6 bases; bases with no gene match: 11. Looked up from germline, CDR1 is MNHEY and CDR2 is SVGAGI. DNA of the CDR3: TGTGCCAGCAGGCAGAGGGGGCTGGAGTTTTCACCCCTCCACTTT. Encoded protein: CASRQRGLEFSPLHF.

The chain recombines TRBV5-1 with TRBJ1-5; a weak D match, TRBD1 (5 bases). The CDR3 loop spans 15 amino acids. Germline lookup yields CDR1 SGHRS and CDR2 YFSETQ. V gave up 2 bases and J gave up 0 bases, with 9 bases separating them. The CDR3 nucleotides are TGCGCCAGCAGCTTTGACGGACATAGCAATCAGCCCCAGCATTTT. Amino acid sequence: CASSFDGHSNQPQHF.

V gene TRBV29-1 combines with J gene TRBJ2-3, with 10 bases identical to TRBD1. Trimming took 6 bases from V and 6 from J; bases not matched to a gene: 6. Germline-derived CDR1 and CDR2 are SQVTM and ANQGSEA. This CDR3 contains 13 residues. CDR3 DNA sequence: TGCAGCGTGATGACAGGGGGCTTGGATACGCAGTATTTT. Translated: CSVMTGGLDTQYF.

A few counts support this clone. The V call is TRBV7-2, the J call TRBJ1-2; D uncertain. Trimming pared 1 base from V and 8 bases from J, leaving 23 bases between. There are 17 residues in the CDR3. The germline V gene encodes CDR1 SGHTA and CDR2 FQGNSA. CDR3 nucleotide sequence: TGTGCCAGCAGCTTAGAGTTGGGTTTTAACCGTCCGGGGGGCTACACCTTC. Its translation: CASSLELGFNRPGGYTF. The complete variable domain, with remaining parts taken from reference TRBV7-2 and TRBJ1-2, reads GAGVSQSPSNKVTEKGKDVELRCDPISGHTALYWYRQSLGQGLEFLIYFQGNSAPDKSGLPSDRFSAERTGGSVSTLTIQRTQQEDSAVYLCASSLELGFNRPGGYTFGSGTRLTVV.

V and J are TRBV6-1 and TRBJ1-2; D perhaps matches TRBD1 (5 bases). The CDR3 length is 15 residues. Trimming shortened V by 1 base and J by 7 bases, and 16 bases separated the two germline ends. Germline loops: CDR1 MNHNS, CDR2 SASEGT. Here the CDR3 reads CASSEDNRRGGGYTF. The CDR3 nucleotides read TGTGCCAGCAGTGAAGATAACAGGCGGGGTGGTGGCTACACCTTC.

The chain uses TRBV7-2 and TRBJ2-7; tentatively, D is TRBD1 (6 bases). The CDR3 runs 14 residues. CDR1 SGHTA and CDR2 FQGNSA come from the germline V gene. V lost 4 bases and J lost 1, with 11 bases in between. The CDR3 loop is CASSSLDRSYEQYF. DNA of the CDR3: TGTGCCAGCAGCTCCCTGGACAGATCCTACGAGCAGTACTTC. Combining the CDR3 with reference TRBV7-2 and TRBJ2-7 gives the whole variable domain GAGVSQSPSNKVTEKGKDVELRCDPISGHTALYWYRQSLGQGLEFLIYFQGNSAPDKSGLPSDRFSAERTGGSVSTLTIQRTQQEDSAVYLCASSSLDRSYEQYFGPGTRLTVT.

The chain uses TRBV4-3 and TRBJ2-1; TRBD1 aligns across 9 bases. The CDR3 extends over 16 amino acids. Trimming cost V 4 bases and J 3 bases; bases outside gene matches: 7. Germline values: CDR1 LGHNA, CDR2 YSLEER. The CDR3: CASSLTGTGLYNEQFF. DNA for the CDR3: TGCGCCAGCAGCCTTACCGGGACAGGGCTCTACAATGAGCAGTTCTTC.

This clone occurred a few times. The rearrangement links TRBV28 to TRBJ1-2; no reliable D call. The CDR3 length is 12 residues. Trimming shortened V by 2 bases and J by 6 bases, and 7 bases separated the two germline ends. Looked up from germline, CDR1 is MDHEN and CDR2 is SYDVKM. The CDR3 region is CASSLIQDGYTF. In DNA, the CDR3 is TGTGCCAGCAGTTTAATTCAGGATGGCTACACCTTC.